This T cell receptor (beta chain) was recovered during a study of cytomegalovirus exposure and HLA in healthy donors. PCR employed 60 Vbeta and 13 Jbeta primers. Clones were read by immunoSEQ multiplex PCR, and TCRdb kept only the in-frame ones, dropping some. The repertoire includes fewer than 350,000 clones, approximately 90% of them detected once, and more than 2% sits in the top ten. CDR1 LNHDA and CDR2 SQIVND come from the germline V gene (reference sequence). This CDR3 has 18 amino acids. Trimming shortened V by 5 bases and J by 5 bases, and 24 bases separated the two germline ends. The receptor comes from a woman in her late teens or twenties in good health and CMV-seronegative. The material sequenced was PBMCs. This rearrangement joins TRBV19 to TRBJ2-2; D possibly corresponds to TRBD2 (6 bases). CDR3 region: CASSLGGKDYANTGELFF. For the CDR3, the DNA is TGTGCCAGTAGTTTGGGGGGAAAAGACTACGCTAATACCGGGGAGCTGTTTTTT.